These 19 T cell receptor beta chains were all obtained from the same sample, sequenced in a study of blood T cell repertoires in COVID-19. The protocol was immunoSEQ multiplex PCR, while the TCRdb copy is restricted to in-frame clones and leaves out a portion. In the table there are over 70,000 clones, more than 60% of which are singletons. The specimen sequenced was peripheral blood. Receptor source: a human donor in a cohort sampled during active COVID-19.

The chain joins TRBV10-2 to TRBJ2-1, with 7 bases fitting TRBD2. With 0 bases clipped from V and 6 bases from J, the junction kept 8 bases outside the gene matches. In germline, CDR1 is WSHSY, CDR2 SAAADI. The CDR3 is 16 amino acids. The CDR3 bases are TGCGCCAGCAGTGAGTCGTCCCGCGGGAGAAGCAATGAGCAGTTCTTC. It specifies CASSESSRGRSNEQFF.

The CDR3 nucleotides read TGTGCCAGCACCCAACGAGAGGGGGCTGTTGCAGATACGCAGTATTTT. Its translation: CASTQREGAVADTQYF. The chain has TRBV2 and TRBJ2-3; 7 bases align to TRBD1. After removal of 7 bases from V and 4 bases from J, the junction contained 14 bases not matched to a gene. Looked up from germline, CDR1 is SNHLY and CDR2 is FYNNEI. The CDR3 runs to 16 residues.

The chain links TRBV6-1 to TRBJ2-1, with TRBD2 as a possible D gene (5 bases). The CDR3 has 15 amino acids. Germline CDR1 is MNHNS and CDR2 is SASEGT. V lost 6 bases, J lost 0 bases, and 12 bases lay in between. The CDR3 region is CASSVWRASYNEQFF. The CDR3 DNA sequence: TGTGCCAGCAGCGTCTGGCGGGCCTCCTACAATGAGCAGTTCTTC.

This clone has ten or more counts. V usage is TRBV4-2 and J usage is TRBJ1-4, with TRBD1 matching over 10 bases. V lost 8 bases and J lost 8; bases outside the gene matches: 8. This CDR3 comprises 14 residues. Germline V lookup: CDR1 LGHNA, CDR2 YNFKEQ. CDR3 loop: CASGLGTGDEKLFF. The CDR3 DNA is TGTGCCAGCGGATTAGGGACAGGGGACGAAAAACTGTTTTTT.

V and J are TRBV7-9 and TRBJ2-1, with 7 bases lining up with TRBD1. The V segment lost 8 bases and the J segment 8 bases; nucleotides outside the gene matches: 15. Germline values: CDR1 SEHNR, CDR2 FQNEAQ (reference sequence). The CDR3 totals 15 residues. CDR3 protein: CASGPGQDVGYEQFF. CDR3 DNA sequence: TGTGCCAGCGGCCCCGGACAGGACGTTGGCTATGAGCAGTTCTTC.

To note about this clone: One end of the junction fails to match germline, which may point to a read error. V and J are TRBV7-9 and TRBJ1-2; weak D call: TRBD1 (6 bases). CDR3 length: 11 residues. Per germline, CDR1 SEHNR and CDR2 FQNEAQ (reference sequence). The CDR3 nucleotides are TGTGCCAGCAGCTTAGTGGGGGCGGTACTCTTC. Its protein is CASSLVGAVLF.

The chain links TRBV5-1 to TRBJ2-1; possibly TRBD2 for D (6 bases). With 1 base removed from V and 2 bases from J, the gap between germline ends came to 16 bases. This CDR3 has 17 residues. CDR1 is SGHRS and CDR2 is YFSETQ in the germline V gene. The CDR3 loop is CASSLSPSVPTYNEQFF. CDR3 nucleotide sequence: TGCGCCAGCAGCTTGTCCCCTAGCGTACCCACCTACAATGAGCAGTTCTTC. The entire variable domain, with the rest obtained from reference TRBV5-1 and TRBJ2-1, is as follows: KAGVTQTPRYLIKTRGQQVTLSCSPISGHRSVSWYQQTPGQGLQFLFEYFSETQRNKGNFPGRFSGRQFSNSRSEMNVSTLELGDSALYLCASSLSPSVPTYNEQFFGPGTRLTVL.

The chain joins TRBV7-2 to TRBJ1-5, with 8 bases fitting TRBD1. The CDR3 is made up of 14 amino acids. The V segment lost 5 bases and the J segment 5 bases; nucleotides outside the gene matches: 5. Germline V gene sequence: CDR1 SGHTA, CDR2 FQGNSA. The DNA of the CDR3 is TGTGCCAGCAGCGTACAGGGGGTTGATCAGCCCCAGCATTTT. This codes for CASSVQGVDQPQHF.

This clone was detected only a few times. This chain connects TRBV4-1 to TRBJ2-7, with TRBD2 identical over 15 bases. V trimming: 4 bases; J trimming: 0 bases; junction bases outside the gene matches: 7. This CDR3 comprises 18 residues. Germline V lookup: CDR1 MGHRA, CDR2 YSYEKL. This CDR3 is CASSPTPGLAGGSYEQYF. Written as DNA, the CDR3 is TGCGCCAGCAGCCCCACACCGGGACTAGCGGGGGGCTCCTACGAGCAGTACTTC.

The chain combines TRBV19 with TRBJ2-5; 14 positions agree with TRBD2. The CDR3 is 16 amino acids. Germline V gene lookup returns CDR1 LNHDA and CDR2 SQIVND (reference sequence). With 5 bases clipped from V and 2 bases from J, the junction kept 4 bases outside the gene matches. This CDR3 reads CASSLGLAGGQETQYF. CDR3 in DNA: TGTGCCAGTAGTTTAGGACTAGCGGGAGGTCAAGAGACCCAGTACTTC. The variable domain in full, completed from reference TRBV19 and TRBJ2-5, reads DGGITQSPKYLFRKEGQNVTLSCEQNLNHDAMYWYRQDPGQGLRLIYYSQIVNDFQKGDIAEGYSVSREKKESFPLTVTSAQKNPTAFYLCASSLGLAGGQETQYFGPGTRLLVL.

V and J are TRBV7-2 and TRBJ2-1; 12 nucleotides agree with TRBD2. The germline gives CDR1 SGHTA, CDR2 FQGNSA. V trimming: 8 bases; J trimming: 6 bases; junction bases outside the gene matches: 5. The CDR3 loop spans 14 amino acids. The CDR3 DNA is TGTGCCAGCCGCGGACTAGCGGGGTCCAATGAGCAGTTCTTC. Amino acid sequence: CASRGLAGSNEQFF.

This clone was detected a few times. The genes are TRBV18 and TRBJ1-5; 9 bases agree with TRBD1. Germline CDR1 reads KGHSH; CDR2 reads LQKENI. CDR3 length: 19 residues. The V segment lost 1 base and the J segment 1 base; nucleotides outside the gene matches: 11. CDR3 bases: TGTGCCAGCTCACCACAGGCACGGGACAGGGTTAGGAGCAATCAGCCCCAGCATTTT. The encoded protein is CASSPQARDRVRSNQPQHF. Filled out from reference TRBV18 and TRBJ1-5, the complete variable domain reads NAGVMQNPRHLVRRRGQEARLRCSPMKGHSHVYWYRQLPEEGLKFMVYLQKENIIDESGMPKERFSAEFPKEGPSILRIQQVVRGDSAAYFCASSPQARDRVRSNQPQHFGDGTRLSIL.

In this sample, this clone turned up a few times. The chain links TRBV10-3 to TRBJ1-5, with a possible D match to TRBD1 (6 bases). Per germline, CDR1 ENHRY and CDR2 SYGVKD. Trimming pared 0 bases from V and 4 bases from J, leaving 10 bases between. This CDR3 has 15 residues. In nucleotides, the CDR3 is TGTGCCATCAGTGAGTCTCCAGGGGCAAATCAGCCCCAGCATTTT. Translation gives CAISESPGANQPQHF.

In this sample, this clone turned up once. The chain carries TRBV9 and TRBJ1-1; 9 nucleotides line up with TRBD1. There are 16 residues in the CDR3. V lost 0 bases, J lost 5 bases, and 8 bases stayed unmatched. The germline gives CDR1 SGDLS, CDR2 YYNGEE. Written as DNA, the CDR3 is TGTGCCAGCAGCGTAGCCAAGGGACAGGGTGGTACTGAAGCTTTCTTT. This sequence encodes CASSVAKGQGGTEAFF.

The chain has TRBV28 and TRBJ2-4, with D perhaps matching TRBD1 (6 bases). This CDR3 has 14 residues. The germline V and J ends were trimmed by 3 bases and 7 bases, with 13 bases remaining between them. Germline V gene data show CDR1 as MDHEN and CDR2 as SYDVKM. The DNA for the CDR3 is TGTGCCAGCAGTTTGTCAACAGGGTTTAACATTCAGTACTTC. This gives the protein CASSLSTGFNIQYF.

The chain recombines TRBV11-2 with TRBJ2-5; D might be TRBD1 (5 bases). The CDR3 is 14 amino acids. The V gene lost 5 bases and the J gene lost 5 bases, with 15 bases spanning the gap. The germline V gene encodes CDR1 SGHAT and CDR2 FQNNGV. As DNA, the CDR3 is TGTGCCAGCAGCCGAAGATTAGGGGTGGAGACCCAGTACTTC. Translating gives CASSRRLGVETQYF.

The chain carries TRBV4-2 and TRBJ1-1, with TRBD1 matching 8 bases. Unmatched junction bases numbered 4, after V lost 7 bases and J lost 0 bases. CDR1 and CDR2 from the germline V gene are LGHNA and YNFKEQ. The CDR3 is 14 amino acids. The CDR3 nucleotides read TGTGCCAGCAAGAAGACAGGGGTGAACACTGAAGCTTTCTTT. The encoded protein is CASKKTGVNTEAFF.

The chain couples TRBV5-1 to TRBJ2-3; 7 bases are shared with TRBD2. The CDR3 has 13 residues. V was clipped by 3 bases and J by 4 bases; unmatched bases: 2. CDR1 and CDR2 from the germline V gene are SGHRS and YFSETQ. CDR3 coding DNA: TGCGCCAGCAGCTGGACTAGATCAGATACGCAGTATTTT. This codes for CASSWTRSDTQYF.

This chain links TRBV6-4 with TRBJ1-6, with D unresolved. V was cut by 3 bases and J by 6 bases, with 12 bases left in between. Germline V gene sequence: CDR1 MRHNA, CDR2 SNTAGT. The CDR3 extends over 15 amino acids. In nucleotides, the CDR3 is TGTGCCAGCAGTGATAACTCGGGTATTAATTCACCCCTCCACTTT. This translates into CASSDNSGINSPLHF.